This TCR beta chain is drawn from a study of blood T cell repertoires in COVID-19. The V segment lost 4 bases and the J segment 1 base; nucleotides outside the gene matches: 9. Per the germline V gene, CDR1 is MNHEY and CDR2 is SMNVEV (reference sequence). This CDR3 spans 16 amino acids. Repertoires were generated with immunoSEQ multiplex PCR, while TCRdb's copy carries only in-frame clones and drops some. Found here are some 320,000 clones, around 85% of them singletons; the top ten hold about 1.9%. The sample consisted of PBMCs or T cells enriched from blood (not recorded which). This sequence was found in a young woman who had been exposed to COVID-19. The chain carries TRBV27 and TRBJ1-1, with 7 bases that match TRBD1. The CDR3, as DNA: TGTGCCAGCAGTTCGAAACAGGGGTTTAGGAACACTGAAGCTTTCTTT. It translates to CASSSKQGFRNTEAFF.